This TCR beta chain was documented in a study of molecular identifiers for immune sequencing clone quantification (dated by TCRdb to the late 2010s). Describing the broader study: For a replicate experiment, RNA from roughly 20,000 or 100,000 naive CD8 T cells was divided into five aliquots, and four of the five aliquots were sequenced. The study was a methods study using CD8 T cells to benchmark molecular-identifier clustering-based TCR repertoire sequencing (MIDCIRS) and TCR RNA copy counting. Here is what the overall study found, with its caveats: Spiked-in Jurkat TCR RNA (about ten copies' worth), which is not part of the donor repertoire, was contained in the naive libraries. In CMV-specific effector cells, over 99% of molecules were held by clones above 20 RNA copies, whereas under 1% of molecules were held by such clones in naive cells. Identical TCR molecules sharing a barcode could cause highly expanded clone sizes to be underestimated. Spiked-in Jurkat TCR RNA equal to a single cell's worth was reported to be detectable even within 1,100,000 naive CD8 T cells. When barcode sub-clustering was omitted, TCR diversity was inflated by chimeric consensus sequences, with chimeras reaching as high as 47%. Modeling gave roughly 2.9 recovered TCR RNA copies per cell versus 8 to 10 by digital PCR, implying roughly 29% capture efficiency.

Library creation used PCR. The sequencer listed for this sample is Illumina HiSeq 4000. Bulk TCR libraries were made following a previously described method, with the TCR primers given in Table S5. Purification of total RNA was performed with the Qiagen AllPrep DNA/RNA kit. Before any analysis, reads coming from multiple sequencing runs of the same library were combined into one pool. Turning to the authors' computational methods: Reads were retained only if their TCR constant sequence matched exactly, and those retained reads were trimmed to 150 nt and grouped according to their 12-nt molecular barcodes. Reads in each barcode group were sub-clustered using a 15% Levenshtein threshold, and a quality-weighted consensus sequence was built for each RNA molecule. Non-functional sequences were removed, as were lower-count sequences one edit away from another. Based on a fit of two negative binomial distributions, barcode sub-clusters having less than 20% of the maximum read count were discarded. The public reads were reprocessed in TCRdb via fastp at Q25 and MiXCR, keeping in-frame beta chains. Rows are combined by CDR3 protein, so each entry shows the most common genes and DNA. These V and J calls rely on TCRdb rather than the paper's analysis. For this sample the table gives 20,000 to 30,000 distinct CDR3 sequences, of which 17% were detected only once. 0.9% to 1% of the sample lies in the top ten.

V is clipped by 6 bases and J by 10 bases, and the sequence between their germline boundaries is 18 bases long. Counted from cysteine to phenylalanine, this CDR3 has 14 amino acids. Just CDR3 DNA is preserved here, 42 bases in frame from base 1. Per the germline V gene (reference sequence), LNHDA is the CDR1 and SQIVND is the CDR2. Naive CD8 T cell libraries were made from roughly 18,000 to 920,000 sorted cells using 10%, 30% or 50% of purified RNA. Naive CD8 T cells were FACS-sorted as CD8+CD4-CCR7+CD45RA+ on a BD FACSAria II into RLT Plus buffer. Roughly ten TCR copies' worth of Jurkat RNA were spiked into about 19,000-1,100,000 naive CD8 T cell samples to test detection sensitivity. CD8 T cells were enriched with RosetteSep CD8+ T Cell Enrichment Cocktail and Ficoll-Paque, followed by ACK red cell lysis. This clonotype was seen ten or more times. Its specific antigen is unknown. Per-base qualities were not stored, and no clone one base away is much larger.

The sequence was collected from a human donor in good health. Some libraries in this study had Jurkat cell RNA spiked in. Recombination joined TRBV19 with TRBJ2-2; the D gene is possibly TRBD1 or TRBD2, each agreeing over 5 bases. The sequenced sample consisted of naive CD8+ T cells from blood, with Jurkat cell RNA spiked in. In light of the paper, this sample's cell subset or site label describes: FACS-sorted CD8+CD4-CCR7+CD45RA+ naive T cells. The nucleotide sequence is given as TGTGCCAGTAGCCCCGAACCGGGACCCCAGGAGCTGTTTTTT. Its protein is CASSPEPGPQELFF. Here the CDR3 is joined to the reference TRBV19 and TRBJ2-2 genes, and the full variable domain is: DGGITQSPKYLFRKEGQNVTLSCEQNLNHDAMYWYRQDPGQGLRLIYYSQIVNDFQKGDIAEGYSVSREKKESFPLTVTSAQKNPTAFYLCASSPEPGPQELFFGEGSRLTVL.